Presented here are 26 T cell receptor beta chains from one specimen sequenced in a study of T cells in Graves' hyperthyroidism and ophthalmopathy. Amplification of TCR beta CDR3 regions was performed using RNA transcripts as template. With the HTBI primer set, the TCR CDR3 went through a first round of RT-PCR. Each CDR3 protein is one row after TCRdb ran MiXCR on the multiplex PCR reads. Found here are about 96,000 distinct CDR3 sequences, roughly half of them singletons; the top ten hold around 27%. Input material: blood. The receptors were sampled from a woman aged 40 to 49 with Graves' hyperthyroidism.

In its sample, this clonotype was seen many times. J is TRBJ2-5 and V is TRBV7-3; 8 bases agree with TRBD2. From germline, CDR1 is SGHTA and CDR2 FQGTGA. The CDR3 length is 13 residues. V lost 7 bases to trimming and J lost 4 bases; unmatched junction nucleotides: 5. The CDR3 spells CASMRGAGETQYF. The CDR3 bases are TGTGCCAGCATGCGGGGGGCAGGAGAGACCCAGTACTTC.

This clonotype was seen at least ten times. The gene calls are TRBV5-1 and TRBJ2-7; D perhaps matches TRBD2 (6 bases). This CDR3 has 14 amino acids. V lost 7 bases and J 2 bases, leaving 16 bases between the germline ends. Germline assignment: CDR1 SGHRS and CDR2 YFSETQ. CDR3 nucleotide sequence: TGCGCCAGCCGGAGGGTAGCGGAACCCTACGAGCAGTACTTC. The encoded protein is CASRRVAEPYEQYF.

This clonotype was recorded many times. The chain joins TRBV7-3 to TRBJ1-1, with D possibly matching TRBD1 (5 bases). This CDR3 is 15 amino acids long. Germline V gene lookup returns CDR1 SGHTA and CDR2 FQGTGA. V lost 6 bases, J lost 2 bases, and 16 bases lay in between. CDR3 in amino acids: CASRPPGGGNTEAFF. DNA for the CDR3: TGTGCCAGCAGACCTCCCGGGGGGGGTAACACTGAAGCTTTCTTT.

This clonotype is categorized as medium-sized. This chain uses TRBV2 with TRBJ2-2; D remains ambiguous. Between the trimmed V and J ends, which lost 7 bases and 4 bases, there was a span of 16 bases. Germline V gene sequence: CDR1 SNHLY, CDR2 FYNNEI. The CDR3 consists of 15 residues. The CDR3 DNA sequence: TGTGCCAGCATTCCTTCAGGCAGGCCCACCGGGGAGCTGTTTTTT. Translation gives CASIPSGRPTGELFF. Using reference TRBV2 and TRBJ2-2 for the parts outside the CDR3, the full variable domain is EPEVTQTPSHQVTQMGQEVILRCVPISNHLYFYWYRQILGQKVEFLVSFYNNEISEKSEIFDDQFSVERPDGSNFTLKIRSTKLEDSAMYFCASIPSGRPTGELFFGEGSRLTVL.

The gene calls are TRBV29-1 and TRBJ2-3; 12 nucleotides line up with TRBD2. V lost 1 base, J lost 4 bases, and 6 bases stayed unmatched. Germline V lookup: CDR1 SQVTM, CDR2 ANQGSEA. The length of the CDR3 is 16 residues. CDR3 coding DNA: TGCAGCGTTGAAGGACTAGCGGGAGTTATCGCAGATACGCAGTATTTT. Translating gives CSVEGLAGVIADTQYF.

As concerns this clonotype: Without the conserved terminal phenylalanine or tryptophan, this CDR3 likely stems from a read error. This rearrangement joins TRBV12-3 or TRBV12-4 to TRBJ1-2; D is ambiguous. V lost 6 bases to trimming and J lost 8 bases, with 16 bases between them. This CDR3 has 13 residues. The CDR3 sequence: CASSLRTDMGYTL. DNA for the CDR3: TGTGCCAGCAGCTTGCGGACGGATATGGGCTACACCCTC.

V gene TRBV7-3 combines with J gene TRBJ1-5, with 7 bases identical to TRBD1. There are 18 residues in the CDR3. Unmatched junction bases numbered 14, after V lost 5 bases and J lost 1 base. Germline CDR1 and CDR2: SGHTA and FQGTGA. The CDR3 DNA is TGTGCCAGCAGCATTGCCAAGGACAGGAGGATAAGCAATCAGCCCCAGCATTTT. Translation gives CASSIAKDRRISNQPQHF.

Only a few counts were recorded for this clonotype. This chain links TRBV7-9 with TRBJ2-5; D possibly corresponds to TRBD1 (6 bases). V was pared by 11 bases and J by 0 bases, with 16 bases between. CDR1 SEHNR and CDR2 FQNEAQ come from the germline V gene (reference sequence). CDR3 size: 14 residues. CDR3 in amino acids: CAWSLDRHQETQYF. The CDR3 bases are TGTGCCTGGAGCTTGGACAGACACCAAGAGACCCAGTACTTC.

The J gene is TRBJ2-5, the V gene TRBV2; 7 bases match TRBD1. The germline V gene has CDR1 SNHLY and CDR2 FYNNEI. The CDR3 length is 14 residues. V was pared by 6 bases and J by 5 bases, with 9 bases of the junction left unmatched. The CDR3 DNA follows: TGTGCCAGCAGAGCCGGGACAGCGGACGAGACCCAGTACTTC. Translating it yields CASRAGTADETQYF.

The V gene is TRBV2, the J gene TRBJ1-4; D perhaps matches TRBD1 (6 bases). The CDR3 is made up of 14 amino acids. Trimming cost V 10 bases and J 8 bases, with 20 bases left between them. Germline assignment: CDR1 SNHLY and CDR2 FYNNEI. CDR3 region: CAIRGRPAGEKLFF. CDR3 sequence (DNA): TGTGCCATCAGGGGACGGCCGGCGGGGGAAAAACTGTTTTTT.

The V call is TRBV2, the J call TRBJ1-4; D possibly corresponds to TRBD1 (6 bases). The CDR3 covers 12 residues. The germline CDR1 and CDR2 sequences are SNHLY and FYNNEI. V was shortened by 7 bases and J by 8 bases, with 11 bases between the two germline ends. The CDR3 bases are TGTGCCAGCACCCGACAGGAGGAAAAACTGTTTTTT. This sequence encodes CASTRQEEKLFF.

This clonotype was detected only once. Mismatch with germline at one junction end may stem from a read error. The CDR3, as DNA: TGCGGTGCTAGTGGGGGCATGAACACTGAAGCTTTCTTT. Translating it yields CGASGGMNTEAFF. The gene calls are TRBV20-1 and TRBJ1-1; D perhaps matches TRBD1 (6 bases). This CDR3 has 13 residues. Germline V gene sequence: CDR1 DFQATT, CDR2 SNEGSKA (reference sequence).

As to this clonotype: The CDR3 end shows no conserved phenylalanine or tryptophan, and so a read error is likely. No DNA is shown, since the ends of the CDR3 on it are uncertain; the CDR3 is the one TCRdb lists. The CDR3 loop reads CASSLEGT. This chain connects TRBV7-2 to TRBJ2-7; TRBD1 is the table's D call, not checked against the DNA. The length of the CDR3 is 8 amino acids, counting both ends. The germline CDR1 and CDR2 sequences are SGHTA and FQGNSA.

The chain links TRBV20-1 to TRBJ2-5, with 7 bases identical to TRBD1. The CDR3 covers 13 residues. Germline V lookup: CDR1 DFQATT, CDR2 SNEGSKA (reference sequence). V gave up 4 bases and J gave up 3 bases; unmatched junction bases: 5. CDR3 bases: TGCAGTGCTAAAGGGACAGCAGAAGAGACCCAGTACTTC. Amino acids: CSAKGTAEETQYF.

The genes are TRBV15 and TRBJ1-4, with D uncertain. CDR3 length: 15 amino acids. Germline CDR1 LNHNV, CDR2 YYDKDF (reference sequence). V was trimmed by 3 bases and J by 8 bases, leaving 16 bases between them. In DNA, the CDR3 is TGTGCCACCAGCAGCCTTACCGGGCCTCGGGAAAAACTGTTTTTT. As protein: CATSSLTGPREKLFF.

This sequence joins TRBV19 and TRBJ2-3; 9 positions match TRBD2. Germline CDR1 is LNHDA and CDR2 is SQIVND (reference sequence). CDR3 size: 15 residues. V was clipped by 7 bases and J by 2 bases; unmatched bases: 7. CDR3 region: CASMEAGGYTDTQYF. CDR3 sequence (DNA): TGTGCCAGTATGGAGGCGGGAGGGTACACAGATACGCAGTATTTT.

This clonotype appeared many times. The V call is TRBV7-6, the J call TRBJ2-2; 9 positions match TRBD2. This CDR3 is built from 15 residues. The J segment lost 6 bases and the V segment lost 6 bases, leaving 8 bases of the junction unmatched. Looked up from germline, CDR1 is SGHVS and CDR2 is FNYEAQ. The CDR3 DNA is TGTGCCAGCAGAGATTTAGCGGGGGCCGCCGGGGAGCTGTTTTTT. Its translation: CASRDLAGAAGELFF. The full variable domain, completed using reference TRBV7-6 and TRBJ2-2, is GAGVSQSPRYKVTKRGQDVALRCDPISGHVSLYWYRQALGQGPEFLTYFNYEAQQDKSGLPNDRFSAERPEGSISTLTIQRTEQRDSAMYRCASRDLAGAAGELFFGEGSRLTVL.

This clonotype was found many times. J is TRBJ2-2 and V is TRBV20-1; D not certain. CDR3 length: 17 residues. CDR1 is DFQATT, CDR2 SNEGSKA, per germline (reference sequence). Trimming shortened V by 0 bases and J by 4 bases, and 18 bases separated the two germline ends. CDR3 bases: TGCAGTGCTAGAGATACGGTGGCCATTCCGGTCACCGGGGAGCTGTTTTTT. As protein: CSARDTVAIPVTGELFF.

This clonotype was observed many times. V and J are TRBV5-4 and TRBJ2-7, with TRBD1 as a possible D gene (6 bases). Per germline, CDR1 SGHNT and CDR2 YYREEE (reference sequence). The germline V and J ends were trimmed by 0 bases and 4 bases, with 14 bases remaining between them. The CDR3 contains 15 residues. CDR3: CASSLAPWGPYEQYF. In DNA, the CDR3 is TGTGCCAGCAGCTTGGCCCCGTGGGGGCCATACGAGCAGTACTTC.

This clonotype turned up a few times. The chain recombines TRBV20-1 with TRBJ1-4; D ambiguous. V was shortened by 3 bases and J by 5 bases, with 7 bases between the two germline ends. This CDR3 spans 12 amino acids. Looked up from germline, CDR1 is DFQATT and CDR2 is SNEGSKA (reference sequence). The CDR3 sequence is CSARRTNEKLFF. The CDR3 region has the DNA TGCAGTGCTAGGCGGACGAATGAAAAACTGTTTTTT.

The chain couples TRBV29-1 to TRBJ2-5; 11 bases are shared with TRBD1. The CDR3 covers 15 residues. Germline values: CDR1 SQVTM, CDR2 ANQGSEA. Trimming took 7 bases from V and 5 from J; bases not matched to a gene: 12. CDR3 nucleotides: TGCAGCGGTAGGACAGGGGGCCTTGGCAAGGAGACCCAGTACTTC. This encodes CSGRTGGLGKETQYF.

This clonotype was counted at least ten times. The chain joins TRBV10-3 to TRBJ2-3, with D tentatively TRBD1 or TRBD2 (7 bases each). The CDR3 has 16 amino acids. Trimming pared 0 bases from V and 5 bases from J, leaving 15 bases between. The germline V gene encodes CDR1 ENHRY and CDR2 SYGVKD. CDR3 sequence reads: CAISESWDSGKDTQYF. The CDR3 DNA is TGTGCCATCAGTGAGTCGTGGGACAGCGGGAAAGATACGCAGTATTTT.

V gene TRBV25-1 combines with J gene TRBJ1-1; D perhaps matches TRBD1 (5 bases). The V and J ends lost 8 bases and 5 bases respectively, with 12 bases between them. Germline-derived CDR1 and CDR2 are MGHDK and SYGVNS. The CDR3 has 12 residues. The CDR3 is CASFLEGTEAFF. The CDR3 DNA is TGTGCCAGCTTTCTTGAGGGGACTGAAGCTTTCTTT.

This chain joins TRBV7-9 and TRBJ1-2, with 9 bases fitting TRBD1. Germline V gene lookup returns CDR1 SEHNR and CDR2 FQNEAQ (reference sequence). This CDR3 is 15 amino acids long. The V and J ends lost 5 bases and 1 base, in that order; junction bases with no gene match: 5. CDR3 coding DNA: TGTGCCAGCAGCCCCGGGACAGGGATTAACTATGGCTACACCTTC. It encodes CASSPGTGINYGYTF.

This clonotype has a count of ten or more. V usage is TRBV5-8 and J usage is TRBJ2-5; 7 bases line up with TRBD2. In germline, CDR1 is SGHTS, CDR2 YDEGEE. The ends lost 4 bases at V and 3 bases at J; junction bases unmatched: 9. The CDR3 runs to 15 residues. CDR3 bases: TGTGCCAGCAGCGTCCCCATGGGGGGGGAAGAGACCCAGTACTTC. Amino acid sequence: CASSVPMGGEETQYF.

The sample holds many counts of this clonotype. This chain uses TRBV29-1 with TRBJ1-1; tentative D call: TRBD1 (5 bases). Germline V gene lookup returns CDR1 SQVTM and CDR2 ANQGSEA. CDR3 length equals 13 residues. V lost 8 bases, J lost 1 base, and 14 bases lay in between. Here the CDR3 reads CSLGGNRNTEAFF. The CDR3 coding sequence is TGCAGCCTTGGGGGGAACAGGAACACTGAAGCTTTCTTT.